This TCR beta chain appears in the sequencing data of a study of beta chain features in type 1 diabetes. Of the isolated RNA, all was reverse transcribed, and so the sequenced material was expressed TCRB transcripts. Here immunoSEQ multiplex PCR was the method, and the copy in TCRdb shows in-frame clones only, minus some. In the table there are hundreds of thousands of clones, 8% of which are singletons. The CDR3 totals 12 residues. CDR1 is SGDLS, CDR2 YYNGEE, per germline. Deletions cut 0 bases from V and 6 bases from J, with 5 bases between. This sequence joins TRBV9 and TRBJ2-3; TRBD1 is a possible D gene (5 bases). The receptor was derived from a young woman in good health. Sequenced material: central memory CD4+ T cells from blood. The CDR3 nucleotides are TGTGCCAGCAGCGTAGAGGGGGATACGCAGTATTTT. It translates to CASSVEGDTQYF.